These T cell receptor beta chains were read from a single sample in a study of shared clonotypes between healthy human individuals. Sequencing was performed with immunoSEQ multiplex PCR; in TCRdb, only in-frame clones are kept and a portion is missing. The sample shows some 2,500,000 clones, 93% of them seen only once. The sequencing sample was made of naive CD4+ T cells from PBMCs. The receptor set was obtained from a man younger than 35 in good health. Some clones in this sample may be carry-over from other donors' samples. CDR3s include the opening cysteine and the closing phenylalanine or tryptophan. A D gene is named only where the DNA matches it firmly. The size entry is marked missing in some rows and otherwise reads once, few, many or a size class.

V	J	D	size	DNA	CDR3
TRBV2	TRBJ2-3	.	.	TGTGCCAGCTCGGGCGAGGTGGATACGCAGTATTTT	CASSGEVDTQYF
TRBV5-1	TRBJ1-2	TRBD1	.	TGCGCCAGCAGCACCGGACAGGGAGCCTACATGAGAATCAATGGCTACACCTTC	CASSTGQGAYMRINGYTF
TRBV9	TRBJ2-2	TRBD2	once	TGTGCCAGCAGCTCCGGGACTAGCCACACCGGGGAGCTGTTTTTT	CASSSGTSHTGELFF
TRBV6-5	TRBJ1-3	.	once	TGTGCCAGCAGCCCGGTCTGGGGGGAGGGAGACACCATATATTTT	CASSPVWGEGDTIYF
TRBV10-3	TRBJ2-7	.	.	TGTGCCATCAGTGAGCCCGGGACCGCTGCGGGAGAGCAGTACTTC	CAISEPGTAAGEQYF
TRBV7-9	TRBJ2-1	TRBD1	.	TGTGCCAGCAGCTTGGGACAGGGAGGGGGCAATGAGCAGTTCTTC	CASSLGQGGGNEQFF
TRBV29-1	TRBJ1-3	TRBD1	.	TGCAGCGTTGAGGGGCAGGGGGTTGGAAACACCATATATTTT	CSVEGQGVGNTIYF
TRBV5-1	TRBJ1-4	.	.	TGCGCCAGCAGCTCTACCTCGGGTGCAACTAATGAAAAACTGTTTTTT	CASSSTSGATNEKLFF
TRBV2	TRBJ2-2	TRBD2	.	TGTGCCAGCAGTGTTGGGCTAGCGGGGCTCACCGGGGAGTTGTTTTTT	CASSVGLAGLTGELFF
TRBV10-3	TRBJ1-2	TRBD1	.	TGTGCCATCAGTGAGGCGACAGGGACGGGCTACACCTTC	CAISEATGTGYTF
TRBV18	TRBJ1-3	.	.	TGTGCCAGCTCAATGACCCTAAGCTCTGGAAACACCATATATTTT	CASSMTLSSGNTIYF
TRBV27	TRBJ1-2	TRBD1	few	TGTGCCAGCAGTTTACGACCCTTTCCGACAGGGGCCAGCTATGGCTACACCTTC	CASSLRPFPTGASYGYTF
TRBV12-5	TRBJ2-7	TRBD2	.	TGTGCTAGTGGTTTGTCGGCGGGAGGGCTGGCCTACGAGCAGTACTTC	CASGLSAGGLAYEQYF
TRBV2	TRBJ2-2	.	.	TGTGCCAGCAGGGCCGGGGTCTACACCGGGGAGCTGTTTTTT	CASRAGVYTGELFF
TRBV27	TRBJ2-3	.	.	TGTGCCAGCAGTTCGGAGGGCCTCGGGCCAGATACGCAGTATTTT	CASSSEGLGPDTQYF
TRBV18	TRBJ1-6	.	.	TGTGCCAGCTCCGAGCGGAGGTTGGGGAATTCACCCCTCCACTTT	CASSERRLGNSPLHF
TRBV9	TRBJ2-1	.	.	TGTGCCAGCAGCGCAGAGTTCACAGATGAGCAGTTCTTC	CASSAEFTDEQFF
TRBV28	TRBJ2-1	.	.	TGTGCCAGCAACGACCCCCGGGGATCTTCCACCCAAGGCAATGAGCAGTTCTTC	CASNDPRGSSTQGNEQFF
TRBV19	TRBJ1-6	.	.	TGTGCCAGCGGCCGAGTACCCCTCCACTTT	CASGRVPLHF
TRBV7-2	TRBJ2-2	TRBD1	.	TGTGCCAGCAGTCCCGGGACAGGGAGATCCGGGGAGCTGTTTTTT	CASSPGTGRSGELFF
TRBV9	TRBJ1-1	.	.	TGTGCCAGCAGCGTAGAAGGGCTGGATACTGAAGCTTTCTTT	CASSVEGLDTEAFF
TRBV11-3	TRBJ1-1	.	few	TGTGCCAGCAGCCATAGCGAAACTGAAGCTTTCTTT	CASSHSETEAFF
TRBV7-9	TRBJ2-7	.	.	TGTGCCAGCAGCCCCGGGGACGGAGCGGGCGAGCAGTACTTC	CASSPGDGAGEQYF
TRBV5-3	TRBJ1-2	.	.	TGTGCCAGAAGCTTGGCCTTCTTGCCGGAACGCGGCTACACCTTC	CARSLAFLPERGYTF
TRBV5-1	TRBJ2-5	TRBD2	.	TGCGCCAGCGCCGGGGGGAGCGAACAAGAGACCCAGTACTTC	CASAGGSEQETQYF
TRBV4-2	TRBJ2-5	.	.	TGTGCCAGCAGCCAAGATCGTGTAGAGCAGGACCAAGAGACCCAGTACTTC	CASSQDRVEQDQETQYF
TRBV27	TRBJ2-1	.	.	TGTGCCAGCAGTTTCATGGGGCCCCCCTACAATGAGCAGTTCTTC	CASSFMGPPYNEQFF
TRBV6-5	TRBJ2-1	.	.	TGTGCCAGCAGTTACCGTAGGTTGCCTCCCAAGGAGCAGTTCTTC	CASSYRRLPPKEQFF
TRBV15	TRBJ1-2	.	.	TGTGCCACCAGCAGGGAGGACCTTCGAGGCTACACCTTC	CATSREDLRGYTF
TRBV25-1	TRBJ2-1	TRBD2	.	TGTGCCAGCAGTGAAGTAGCGGGAGGGTGGTACCGGAACAATGAGCAGTTCTTC	CASSEVAGGWYRNNEQFF
TRBV11-2	TRBJ2-6	.	.	TGTGCCAGCAGCAAAACCCCAGGGTTCGCCGGGGCCAACGTCCTGACTTTC	CASSKTPGFAGANVLTF
TRBV28	TRBJ1-1	TRBD1	.	TGTGCCAGCAGGCCGGGACAGGTGAACACTGAAGCTTTCTTT	CASRPGQVNTEAFF
TRBV4-3	TRBJ1-3	TRBD1	.	TGCGCCAGCAGCCAAGGCTGGACAGGTGGAAACACCATATATTTT	CASSQGWTGGNTIYF
TRBV9	TRBJ1-1	.	.	TGTGCCAGCAGCGTAGAGTTGGCCACTGAAGCTTTCTTT	CASSVELATEAFF
TRBV19	TRBJ2-1	.	.	TGTGCCAGTAGCGTGAAGGGTGAGCAGTTCTTC	CASSVKGEQFF
TRBV19	TRBJ2-5	.	once	TGTGCCAGTAGTACCTACCCCGACGGACAAGAGACCCAGTACTTC	CASSTYPDGQETQYF
TRBV27	TRBJ1-2	TRBD1	.	TGTGCCAGCAGCCGCCCCCGGGACAGGGAATCTAATGGCTACACCTTC	CASSRPRDRESNGYTF
TRBV5-1	TRBJ2-2	.	.	TGCGCCAGCAGCTTGGGACAGATCCCTCTCACCGGGGAGCTGTTTTTT	CASSLGQIPLTGELFF
TRBV18	TRBJ2-1	.	.	TGTGCCAGCTCACCCGGGGGCCGTAGCTCCTACAATGAGCAGTTCTTC	CASSPGGRSSYNEQFF
TRBV25-1	TRBJ2-2	TRBD2	.	TGTGCCAGCAGGGGGAATAGCGGGAATTGGAACACCGGGGAGCTGTTTTTT	CASRGNSGNWNTGELFF
TRBV28	TRBJ1-1	.	.	TGTGCCAGCAAGGAAGGGGGGACGAACACTGAAGCTTTCTTT	CASKEGGTNTEAFF
TRBV19	TRBJ2-3	.	.	TGTGCCAGTAGTATAGTTCCTAGGGGGTTGACAGATACGCAGTATTTT	CASSIVPRGLTDTQYF
TRBV4-1	TRBJ2-3	TRBD2	.	TGCGCCAGCAGCCAGACTAGCGGACTCACAGATACGCAGTATTTT	CASSQTSGLTDTQYF
TRBV4-1	TRBJ2-5	TRBD2	.	TGCGCCAGCAGCCAGATAGGACTAGCAGGAGAGACCCAGTACTTC	CASSQIGLAGETQYF